This T cell receptor (beta chain) was recovered during a study of T-cell memory formation after mild COVID-19. TCRdb redid the calling of the 5' RACE reads with MiXCR, one entry per CDR3 protein. The sample comprises under 250,000 distinct CDR3 sequences, around 27% of which are singletons, and 9.5% to 12% rests with the top ten. Germline V lookup: CDR1 MNHNY, CDR2 SVGAGI (reference sequence). Trimming stripped 6 bases from V and 7 bases from J, with 15 bases between. This CDR3 is built from 14 residues. This rearrangement joins TRBV6-6 to TRBJ2-2; a possible D gene is TRBD2 (5 bases). The TCR was taken from an adult woman who had mild COVID-19 (a few samples of this study predate the infection). Cell type and time point are not known. The sequencing input was PBMCs or a T cell subset sorted from them (not recorded which). CDR3 amino acids: CASRRLNEGGELFF. CDR3 DNA sequence: TGTGCCAGCAGACGACTCAATGAGGGCGGGGAGCTGTTTTTT.